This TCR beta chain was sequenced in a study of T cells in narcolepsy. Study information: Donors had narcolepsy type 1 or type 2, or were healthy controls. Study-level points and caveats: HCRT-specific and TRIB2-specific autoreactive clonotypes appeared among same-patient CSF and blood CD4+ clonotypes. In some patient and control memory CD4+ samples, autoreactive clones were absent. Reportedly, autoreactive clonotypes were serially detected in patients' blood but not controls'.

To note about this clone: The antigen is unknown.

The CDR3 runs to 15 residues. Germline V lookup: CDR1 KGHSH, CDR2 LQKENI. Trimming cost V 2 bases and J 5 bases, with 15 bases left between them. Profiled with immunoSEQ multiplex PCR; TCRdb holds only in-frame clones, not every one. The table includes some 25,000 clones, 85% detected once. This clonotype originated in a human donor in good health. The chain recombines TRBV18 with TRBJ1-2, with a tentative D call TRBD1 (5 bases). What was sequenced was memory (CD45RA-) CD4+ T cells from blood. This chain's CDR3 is CASSPSGDFRYGYTF. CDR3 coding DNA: TGTGCCAGCTCACCATCGGGGGACTTTAGGTATGGCTACACCTTC. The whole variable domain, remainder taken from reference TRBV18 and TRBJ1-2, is NAGVMQNPRHLVRRRGQEARLRCSPMKGHSHVYWYRQLPEEGLKFMVYLQKENIIDESGMPKERFSAEFPKEGPSILRIQQVVRGDSAAYFCASSPSGDFRYGYTFGSGTRLTVV.